One sample yielded the 12 T cell receptor beta chains listed below, sequenced in a study of blood T cell repertoires in COVID-19. Libraries were prepared by immunoSEQ multiplex PCR; TCRdb keeps only in-frame clonotypes and omits some of them. The table includes some 170,000 clones, about three quarters detected once. The sample comprised peripheral blood. These receptor sequences come from a woman aged 70-85 years with acute or convalescent COVID-19.

The chain combines TRBV10-3 with TRBJ2-5, with D possibly TRBD1 on 6 matching bases. V gave up 4 bases and J gave up 2 bases, with 8 bases separating them. This CDR3 spans 13 amino acids. CDR1 and CDR2 from the germline V gene are ENHRY and SYGVKD. DNA of the CDR3: TGTGCCATCAGTGGACAGGCACAAGAGACCCAGTACTTC. Amino acid sequence: CAISGQAQETQYF.

V gene TRBV6-2 or TRBV6-3 combines with J gene TRBJ2-5; weak D call: TRBD2 (5 bases). The V end was cut by 5 bases, the J end by 1 base, with 11 bases between. The CDR3 runs to 14 residues. Germline-derived CDR1 and CDR2 are MNHEY and SVGEGT. This CDR3 is CASSPGGGQETQYF. CDR3 coding DNA: TGTGCCAGCAGTCCCGGAGGAGGCCAAGAGACCCAGTACTTC.

This clone was detected a few times. The chain couples TRBV6-2 or TRBV6-3 to TRBJ2-2, with TRBD2 matching 11 bases. Trimming at V came to 5 bases and at J to 5 bases, leaving 7 bases not matched to a gene. Germline-derived CDR1 and CDR2 are MNHEY and SVGEGT. This CDR3 is built from 16 residues. CDR3 nucleotide sequence: TGTGCCAGCAGTATCGGGACTAGCGGAATAACCGGGGAGCTGTTTTTT. This gives the protein CASSIGTSGITGELFF.

The J gene is TRBJ2-1, the V gene TRBV7-6, with 7 bases lining up with TRBD1. The germline V gene encodes CDR1 SGHVS and CDR2 FNYEAQ. The CDR3 is made up of 18 amino acids. With 1 base clipped from V and 5 bases from J, the junction kept 14 bases outside the gene matches. For the CDR3, the DNA is TGTGCCAGCAGCTTAGTTCCAGGGGGTCGTATCCAAAACAATGAGCAGTTCTTC. Its translation is CASSLVPGGRIQNNEQFF.

The chain employs TRBV11-3 and TRBJ2-1; D call uncertain. The germline V and J ends were trimmed by 4 bases and 7 bases, with 11 bases remaining between them. Germline CDR1 and CDR2: SGHNT and YENEEA. This CDR3 has 13 amino acids. The CDR3 reads CASSSTTANEQFF. CDR3 coding DNA: TGTGCCAGCAGCTCGACGACTGCTAATGAGCAGTTCTTC.

This chain connects TRBV7-9 to TRBJ1-1; TRBD1 matches at 10 bases. Germline V gene lookup returns CDR1 SEHNR and CDR2 FQNEAQ (reference sequence). This CDR3 is 12 amino acids long. The CDR3 DNA reads TGTGCTGGGGACAGGGGTGACACTGAAGCTTTCTTT. This encodes CAGDRGDTEAFF.

The chain couples TRBV5-8 to TRBJ1-3; 7 bases fit TRBD1. The V segment lost 3 bases and the J segment 4 bases; nucleotides outside the gene matches: 7. The length of the CDR3 is 15 residues. The V gene's germline CDR1 is SGHTS and CDR2 YDEGEE. The CDR3 is CASSSGQSSGNTIYF. For the CDR3, the DNA is TGTGCCAGCAGCTCGGGACAGTCTTCGGGAAACACCATATATTTT.

This chain uses TRBV3-1 (or the pseudogene TRBV3-2) with TRBJ1-3; TRBD1 matches 10 bases. This CDR3 contains 15 residues. Germline V CDR1 and CDR2: LGHDT, YNNKEL (reference sequence). Losses at the gene ends were 3 bases for V and 4 bases for J; bases not matched to a gene: 3. The CDR3 coding sequence is TGTGCCAGCAGCCAGACAGGGGGCGCCGGAAACACCATATATTTT. This translates into CASSQTGGAGNTIYF.

The rearrangement links TRBV3-1 (or the pseudogene TRBV3-2) to TRBJ1-5; D call uncertain. The CDR3 is made up of 17 amino acids. Trimming shortened V by 0 bases and J by 0 bases, and 12 bases separated the two germline ends. Germline assignment: CDR1 LGHDT and CDR2 YNNKEL (reference sequence). The CDR3 reads CASSQELGTNSNQPQHF. The DNA of the CDR3 is TGTGCCAGCAGCCAAGAGTTGGGCACAAATAGCAATCAGCCCCAGCATTTT.

The chain employs TRBV3-1 (or the pseudogene TRBV3-2) and TRBJ1-3; TRBD1 agrees at 10 bases. CDR1 and CDR2 (germline): LGHDT, YNNKEL (reference sequence). The CDR3 totals 15 residues. With 5 bases clipped from V and 8 bases from J, the junction kept 9 bases outside the gene matches. CDR3 coding DNA: TGTGCCAGCAGCAATGGACAGGGGGATGGGGACACCATATATTTT. It translates to CASSNGQGDGDTIYF.

CDR3 nucleotides: TGTGCCAGCAGTGAAGGTAGCGGGCCTAGCACAGATACGCAGTATTTT. Protein product: CASSEGSGPSTDTQYF. The chain links TRBV6-1 to TRBJ2-3, with 7 nucleotides matching TRBD2. This CDR3 has 16 residues. Germline lookup yields CDR1 MNHNS and CDR2 SASEGT. Trimming cost V 1 base and J 0 bases; bases outside gene matches: 4.

This chain connects TRBV5-8 to TRBJ1-5; the D is unclear. Trimming shortened V by 4 bases and J by 3 bases, and 17 bases separated the two germline ends. Germline lookup yields CDR1 SGHTS and CDR2 YDEGEE. The CDR3 length is 16 residues. In DNA form, the CDR3 reads TGTGCCAGCAGCCCCCTGCTAGCCGGGAACAATCAGCCCCAGCATTTT. Its protein product is CASSPLLAGNNQPQHF. The variable domain in full, completed from reference TRBV5-8 and TRBJ1-5, reads EAGVTQSPTHLIKTRGQQATLRCSPISGHTSVYWYQQALGLGLQFLLWYDEGEERNRGNFPPRFSGRQFPNYSSELNVNALELEDSALYLCASSPLLAGNNQPQHFGDGTRLSIL.